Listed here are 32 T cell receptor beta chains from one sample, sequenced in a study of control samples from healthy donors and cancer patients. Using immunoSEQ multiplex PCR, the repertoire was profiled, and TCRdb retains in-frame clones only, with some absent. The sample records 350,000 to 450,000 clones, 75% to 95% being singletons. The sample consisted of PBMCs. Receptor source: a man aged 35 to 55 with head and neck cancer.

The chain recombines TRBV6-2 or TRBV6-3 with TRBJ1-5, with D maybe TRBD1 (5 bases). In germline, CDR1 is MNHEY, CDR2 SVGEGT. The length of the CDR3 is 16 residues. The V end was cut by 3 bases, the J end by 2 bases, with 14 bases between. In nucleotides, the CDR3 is TGTGCCAGCAGTTATCGGGACCTAAAGGGCAATCAGCCCCAGCATTTT. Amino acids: CASSYRDLKGNQPQHF.

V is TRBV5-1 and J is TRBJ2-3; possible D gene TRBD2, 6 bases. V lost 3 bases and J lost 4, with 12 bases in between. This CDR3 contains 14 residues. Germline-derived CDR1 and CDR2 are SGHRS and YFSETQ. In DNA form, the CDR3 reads TGCGCCAGCAGCTCGGGGGATCCCCCAGATACGCAGTATTTT. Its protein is CASSSGDPPDTQYF.

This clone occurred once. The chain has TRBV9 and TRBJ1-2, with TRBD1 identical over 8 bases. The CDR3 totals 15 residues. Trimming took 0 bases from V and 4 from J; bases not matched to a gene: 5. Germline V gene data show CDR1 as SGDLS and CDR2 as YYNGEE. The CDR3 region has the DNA TGTGCCAGCAGCGTAGGGTTGGGACAGGCCTATGGCTACACCTTC. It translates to CASSVGLGQAYGYTF. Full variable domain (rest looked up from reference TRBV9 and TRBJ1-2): DSGVTQTPKHLITATGQRVTLRCSPRSGDLSVYWYQQSLDQGLQFLIQYYNGEERAKGNILERFSAQQFPDLHSELNLSSLELGDSALYFCASSVGLGQAYGYTFGSGTRLTVV.

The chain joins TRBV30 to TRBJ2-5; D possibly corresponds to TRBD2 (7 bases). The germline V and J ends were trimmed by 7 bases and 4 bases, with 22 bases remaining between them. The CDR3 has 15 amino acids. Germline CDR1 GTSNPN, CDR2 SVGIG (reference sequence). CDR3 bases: TGTGCCTCATGGGGGGGCCCCGGTCGAGGAGAGACCCAGTACTTC. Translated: CASWGGPGRGETQYF.

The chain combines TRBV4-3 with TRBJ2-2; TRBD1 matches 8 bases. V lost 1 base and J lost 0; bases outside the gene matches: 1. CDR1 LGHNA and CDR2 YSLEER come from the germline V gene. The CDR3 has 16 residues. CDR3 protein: CASSQGTGTNTGELFF. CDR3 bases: TGCGCCAGCAGCCAAGGGACAGGGACGAACACCGGGGAGCTGTTTTTT.

The CDR3 coding sequence is TGTGCCAGCAGCTTTCCAGCCTCTCTGCAGACGAACACCGGGGAGCTGTTTTTT. Translation gives CASSFPASLQTNTGELFF. V usage is TRBV5-6 and J usage is TRBJ2-2, with D unclear. The germline CDR1 and CDR2 sequences are SGHDT and YYEEEE. The V and J ends lost 2 bases and 0 bases respectively, with 17 bases between them. CDR3 length: 18 residues.

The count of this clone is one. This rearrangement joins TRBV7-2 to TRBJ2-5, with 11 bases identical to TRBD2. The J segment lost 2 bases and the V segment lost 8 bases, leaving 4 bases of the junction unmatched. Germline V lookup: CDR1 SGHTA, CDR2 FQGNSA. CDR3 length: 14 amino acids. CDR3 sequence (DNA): TGTGCCAGCGGAATAGCGGGGGGGCAAGAGACCCAGTACTTC. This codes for CASGIAGGQETQYF.

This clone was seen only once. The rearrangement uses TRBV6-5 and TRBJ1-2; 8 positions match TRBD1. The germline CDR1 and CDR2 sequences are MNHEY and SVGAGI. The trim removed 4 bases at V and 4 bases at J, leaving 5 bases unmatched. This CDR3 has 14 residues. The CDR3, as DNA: TGTGCCAGCAGTTCCGTCGGACAGGGCTATGGCTACACCTTC. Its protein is CASSSVGQGYGYTF.

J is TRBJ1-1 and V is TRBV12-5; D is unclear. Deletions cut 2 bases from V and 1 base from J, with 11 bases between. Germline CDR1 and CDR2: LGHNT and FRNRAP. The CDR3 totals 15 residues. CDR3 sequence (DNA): TGTGCTAGTGGTTTGTTGGCCTACTGGAACACTGAAGCTTTCTTT. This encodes CASGLLAYWNTEAFF.

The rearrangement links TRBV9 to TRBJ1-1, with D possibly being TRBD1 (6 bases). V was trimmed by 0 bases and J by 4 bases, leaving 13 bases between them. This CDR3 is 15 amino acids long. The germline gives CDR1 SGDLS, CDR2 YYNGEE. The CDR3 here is CASSVASTGRTEAFF. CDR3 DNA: TGTGCCAGCAGCGTAGCATCCACAGGGCGCACTGAAGCTTTCTTT. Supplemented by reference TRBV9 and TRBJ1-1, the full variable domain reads DSGVTQTPKHLITATGQRVTLRCSPRSGDLSVYWYQQSLDQGLQFLIQYYNGEERAKGNILERFSAQQFPDLHSELNLSSLELGDSALYFCASSVASTGRTEAFFGQGTRLTVV.

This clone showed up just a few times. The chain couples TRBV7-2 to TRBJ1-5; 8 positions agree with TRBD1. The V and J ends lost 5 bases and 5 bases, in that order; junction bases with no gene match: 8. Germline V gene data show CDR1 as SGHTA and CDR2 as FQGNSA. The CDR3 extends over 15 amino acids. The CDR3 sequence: CASSGRTGSDQPQHF. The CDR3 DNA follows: TGTGCCAGCAGCGGTCGGACAGGGAGCGATCAGCCCCAGCATTTT. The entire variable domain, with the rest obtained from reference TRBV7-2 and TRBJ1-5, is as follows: GAGVSQSPSNKVTEKGKDVELRCDPISGHTALYWYRQSLGQGLEFLIYFQGNSAPDKSGLPSDRFSAERTGGSVSTLTIQRTQQEDSAVYLCASSGRTGSDQPQHFGDGTRLSIL.

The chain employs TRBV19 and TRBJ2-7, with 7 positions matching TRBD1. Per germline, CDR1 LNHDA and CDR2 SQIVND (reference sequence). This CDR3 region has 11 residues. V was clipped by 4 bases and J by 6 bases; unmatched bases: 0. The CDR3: CASSTGGEQYF. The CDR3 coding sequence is TGTGCCAGTAGTACAGGGGGCGAGCAGTACTTC.

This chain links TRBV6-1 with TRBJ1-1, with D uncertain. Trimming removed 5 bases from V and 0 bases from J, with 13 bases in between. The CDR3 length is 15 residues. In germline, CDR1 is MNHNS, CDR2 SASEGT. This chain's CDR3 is CASSSPGRMNTEAFF. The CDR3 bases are TGTGCCAGCAGTTCTCCCGGGCGTATGAACACTGAAGCTTTCTTT.

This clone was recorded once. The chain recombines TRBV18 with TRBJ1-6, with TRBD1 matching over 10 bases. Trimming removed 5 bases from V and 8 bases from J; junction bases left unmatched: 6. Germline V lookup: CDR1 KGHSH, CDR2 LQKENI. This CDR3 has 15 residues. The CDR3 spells CASSGGTGVHSPLHF. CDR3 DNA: TGTGCCAGCTCAGGCGGGACAGGGGTGCATTCACCCCTCCACTTT. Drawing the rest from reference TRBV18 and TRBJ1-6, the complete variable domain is NAGVMQNPRHLVRRRGQEARLRCSPMKGHSHVYWYRQLPEEGLKFMVYLQKENIIDESGMPKERFSAEFPKEGPSILRIQQVVRGDSAAYFCASSGGTGVHSPLHFGNGTRLTVT.

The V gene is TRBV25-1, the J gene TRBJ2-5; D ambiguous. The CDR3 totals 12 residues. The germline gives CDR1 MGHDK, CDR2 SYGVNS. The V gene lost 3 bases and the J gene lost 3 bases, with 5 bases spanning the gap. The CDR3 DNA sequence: TGTGCCAGCAGTGACTGGGAAGAGACCCAGTACTTC. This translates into CASSDWEETQYF.

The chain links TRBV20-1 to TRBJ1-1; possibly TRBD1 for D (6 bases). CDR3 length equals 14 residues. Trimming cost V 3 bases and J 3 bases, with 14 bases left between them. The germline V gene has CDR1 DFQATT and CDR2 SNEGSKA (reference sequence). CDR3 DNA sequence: TGCAGTGCTAGTGACAGGAGCTCCCACACTGAAGCTTTCTTT. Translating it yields CSASDRSSHTEAFF.

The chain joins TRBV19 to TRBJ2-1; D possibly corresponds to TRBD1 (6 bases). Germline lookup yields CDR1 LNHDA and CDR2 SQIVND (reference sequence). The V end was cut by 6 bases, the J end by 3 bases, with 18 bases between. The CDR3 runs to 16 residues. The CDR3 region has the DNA TGTGCCAGTAGCGCTGATCAGGGGTTGAACTACAATGAGCAGTTCTTC. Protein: CASSADQGLNYNEQFF.

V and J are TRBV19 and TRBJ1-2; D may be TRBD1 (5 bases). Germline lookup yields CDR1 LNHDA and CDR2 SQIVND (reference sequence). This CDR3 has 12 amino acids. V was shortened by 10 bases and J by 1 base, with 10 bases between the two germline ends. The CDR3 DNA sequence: TGTGCCACCGGGACCATTAACTATGGCTACACCTTC. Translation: CATGTINYGYTF.

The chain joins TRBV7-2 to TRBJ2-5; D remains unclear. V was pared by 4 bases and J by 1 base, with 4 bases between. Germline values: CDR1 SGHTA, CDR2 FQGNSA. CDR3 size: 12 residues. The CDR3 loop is CASSSFQETQYF. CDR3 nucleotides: TGTGCCAGCAGCTCTTTCCAAGAGACCCAGTACTTC.

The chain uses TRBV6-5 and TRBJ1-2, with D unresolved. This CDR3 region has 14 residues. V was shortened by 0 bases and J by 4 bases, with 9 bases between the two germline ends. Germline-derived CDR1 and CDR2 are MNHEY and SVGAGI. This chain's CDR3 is CASSYSEHFYGYTF. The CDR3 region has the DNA TGTGCCAGCAGTTACTCGGAGCACTTCTATGGCTACACCTTC.

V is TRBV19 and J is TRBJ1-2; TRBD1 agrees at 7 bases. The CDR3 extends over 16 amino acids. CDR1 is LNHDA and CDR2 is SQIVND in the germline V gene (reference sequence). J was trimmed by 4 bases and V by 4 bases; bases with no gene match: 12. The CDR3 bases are TGTGCCAGTAGTACCTGGACAGGCGCCCCGGGCTATGGCTACACCTTC. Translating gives CASSTWTGAPGYGYTF. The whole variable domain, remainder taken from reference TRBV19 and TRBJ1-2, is DGGITQSPKYLFRKEGQNVTLSCEQNLNHDAMYWYRQDPGQGLRLIYYSQIVNDFQKGDIAEGYSVSREKKESFPLTVTSAQKNPTAFYLCASSTWTGAPGYGYTFGSGTRLTVV.

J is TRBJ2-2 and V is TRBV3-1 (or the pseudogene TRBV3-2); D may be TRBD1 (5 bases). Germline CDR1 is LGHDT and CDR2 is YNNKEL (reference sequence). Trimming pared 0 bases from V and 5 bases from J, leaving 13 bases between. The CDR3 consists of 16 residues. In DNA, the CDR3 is TGTGCCAGCAGCCAAGAACTTGGCCCAGGGACCGGGGAGCTGTTTTTT. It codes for CASSQELGPGTGELFF.

The chain's CDR3 is CAWSRENSGANVLTF. DNA of the CDR3: TGTGCCTGGAGTCGCGAAAACTCTGGGGCCAACGTCCTGACTTTC. V is TRBV30 and J is TRBJ2-6; no definite D call. Germline V CDR1 and CDR2: GTSNPN, SVGIG (reference sequence). Trimming stripped 2 bases from V and 0 bases from J, with 8 bases between. CDR3 size: 15 residues.

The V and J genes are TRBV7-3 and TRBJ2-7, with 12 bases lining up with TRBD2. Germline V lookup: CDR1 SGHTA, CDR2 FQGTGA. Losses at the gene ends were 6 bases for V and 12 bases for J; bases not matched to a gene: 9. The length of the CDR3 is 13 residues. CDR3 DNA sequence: TGTGCCAGCAGTCCGCTAGCGGGGGGGCCTCTGTACTTC. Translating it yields CASSPLAGGPLYF.

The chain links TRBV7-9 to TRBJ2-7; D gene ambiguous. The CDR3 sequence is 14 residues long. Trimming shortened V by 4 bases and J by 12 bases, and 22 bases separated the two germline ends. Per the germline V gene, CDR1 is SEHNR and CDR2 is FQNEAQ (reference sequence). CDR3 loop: CASSSDGFPTKGYF. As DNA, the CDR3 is TGTGCCAGCAGCTCTGACGGCTTTCCTACGAAGGGGTACTTC. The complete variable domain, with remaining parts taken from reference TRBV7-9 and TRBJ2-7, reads DTGVSQNPRHKITKRGQNVTFRCDPISEHNRLYWYRQTLGQGPEFLTYFQNEAQLEKSRLLSDRFSAERPKGSFSTLEIQRTEQGDSAMYLCASSSDGFPTKGYFGPGTRLTVT.

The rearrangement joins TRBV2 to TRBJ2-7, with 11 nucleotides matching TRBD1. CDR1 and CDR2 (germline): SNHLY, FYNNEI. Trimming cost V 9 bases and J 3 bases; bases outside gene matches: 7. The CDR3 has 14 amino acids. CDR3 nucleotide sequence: TGTGCCAGTCTCCCGGGACAGGGGGTCTACGAGCAGTACTTC. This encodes CASLPGQGVYEQYF.

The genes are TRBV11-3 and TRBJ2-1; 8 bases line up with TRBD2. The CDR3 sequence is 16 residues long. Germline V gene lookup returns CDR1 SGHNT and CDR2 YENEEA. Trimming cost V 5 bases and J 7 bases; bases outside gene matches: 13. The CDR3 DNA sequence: TGTGCCAGCAGCCGAGGGTATACGGGACTAGGTAATGAGCAGTTCTTC. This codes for CASSRGYTGLGNEQFF.

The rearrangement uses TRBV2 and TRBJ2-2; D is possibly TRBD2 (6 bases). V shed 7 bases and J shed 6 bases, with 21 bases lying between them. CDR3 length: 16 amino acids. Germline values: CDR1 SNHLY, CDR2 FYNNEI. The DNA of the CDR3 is TGTGCCAGCATTTTGACAAAAAGCGGGTTTCCCGGGGAGCTGTTTTTT. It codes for CASILTKSGFPGELFF.

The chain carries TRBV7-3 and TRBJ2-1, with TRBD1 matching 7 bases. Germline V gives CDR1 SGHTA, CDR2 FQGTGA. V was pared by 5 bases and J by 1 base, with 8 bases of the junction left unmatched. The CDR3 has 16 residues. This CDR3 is CASSRGQVASYNEQFF. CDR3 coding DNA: TGTGCCAGCAGCCGCGGACAGGTTGCATCCTACAATGAGCAGTTCTTC.

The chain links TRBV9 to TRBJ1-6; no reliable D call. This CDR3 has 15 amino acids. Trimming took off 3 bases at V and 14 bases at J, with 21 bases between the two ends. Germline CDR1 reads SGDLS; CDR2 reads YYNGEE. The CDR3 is CASSAERVFNGALHF. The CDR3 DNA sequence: TGTGCCAGCAGCGCCGAAAGGGTTTTCAATGGGGCCCTCCACTTT.

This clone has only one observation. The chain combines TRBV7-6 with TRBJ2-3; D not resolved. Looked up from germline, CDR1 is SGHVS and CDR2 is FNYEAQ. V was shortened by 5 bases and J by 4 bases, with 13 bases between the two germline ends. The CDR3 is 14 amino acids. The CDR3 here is CASSPLARSDTQYF. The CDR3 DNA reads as TGTGCCAGCAGCCCCTTAGCTAGATCAGATACGCAGTATTTT.

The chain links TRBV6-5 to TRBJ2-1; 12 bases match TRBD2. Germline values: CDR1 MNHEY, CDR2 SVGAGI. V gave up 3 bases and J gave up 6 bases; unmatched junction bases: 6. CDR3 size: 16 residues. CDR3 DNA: TGTGCCAGCAGTTATGCTAGCGGGGGGGCCTTCAATGAGCAGTTCTTC. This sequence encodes CASSYASGGAFNEQFF.